The source of this T cell receptor (beta chain) is a study of blood T cell repertoires in COVID-19. Germline-derived CDR1 and CDR2 are MDHEN and SYDVKM. The V and J ends lost 2 bases and 3 bases respectively, with 8 bases between them. The CDR3 is 13 residues long. Original analysis: Using reference gene primer amplification, nucleated cell counts were estimated. The table came from immunoSEQ multiplex PCR; TCRdb's copy has only in-frame clones and leaves some out. Clonal size and the V and J genes are those of that table, whereas D and trimming came from the DNA. Of over 350,000 clones in the sample, around 89% are singletons; the top ten hold over 4%.

The chain uses TRBV28 and TRBJ2-7; no reliable D call. The sample consisted of peripheral blood. The receptor comes from a woman aged 25 to 39 with acute or convalescent COVID-19. The CDR3 DNA follows: TGTGCCAGCAGTTTAGGCTCCGTCTACGAGCAGTACTTC. Translated: CASSLGSVYEQYF.